These 5 T cell receptor beta chains share one sample of origin, sequenced in a study of blood T cell repertoires in COVID-19. Here immunoSEQ multiplex PCR was the method, and the copy in TCRdb shows in-frame clones only, minus some. The sample has 400,000 or so clones; about nine tenths are singletons. The specimen sequenced was peripheral blood. The receptors originated from a middle-aged woman with COVID-19, enrolled during active disease.

V usage is TRBV27 and J usage is TRBJ2-7; D is uncertain. There are 16 residues in the CDR3. V shed 4 bases and J shed 2 bases, with 18 bases lying between them. Germline V gene sequence: CDR1 MNHEY, CDR2 SMNVEV (reference sequence). The CDR3 DNA is TGTGCCAGCAGTTCGTCCGCCGGCCCGCGGACCTACGAGCAGTACTTC. The encoded protein is CASSSSAGPRTYEQYF.

V usage is TRBV5-1 and J usage is TRBJ2-5, with D possibly being TRBD1 (6 bases). V was pared by 4 bases and J by 2 bases, with 15 bases between. From germline, CDR1 is SGHRS and CDR2 YFSETQ. The CDR3 is 15 residues long. The CDR3 nucleotides are TGCGCCAGCAGCGGCACTGGACAGTCGCAAGAGACCCAGTACTTC. Residues: CASSGTGQSQETQYF.

This clone was seen a few times. This chain connects TRBV9 to TRBJ2-7, with 7 bases that match TRBD2. Germline V lookup: CDR1 SGDLS, CDR2 YYNGEE. There are 14 residues in the CDR3. V lost 0 bases and J lost 6; bases outside the gene matches: 6. The CDR3 bases are TGTGCCAGCAGCGTAGCTTACGGGGAGGGCGAGCAGTACTTC. It encodes CASSVAYGEGEQYF.

V usage is TRBV5-4 and J usage is TRBJ2-7; tentatively, D is TRBD1 (6 bases). Germline CDR1 reads SGHNT; CDR2 reads YYREEE (reference sequence). V lost 1 base and J lost 6, with 17 bases in between. This CDR3 is 15 amino acids long. The CDR3 loop is CASSLRVAGDREQYF. As DNA, the CDR3 is TGTGCCAGCAGCTTGAGGGTGGCAGGGGATCGCGAGCAGTACTTC.

V is TRBV5-6 and J is TRBJ2-7; 9 nucleotides align to TRBD1. CDR3 size: 14 residues. Germline assignment: CDR1 SGHDT and CDR2 YYEEEE. With V trimmed by 0 bases and J by 5 bases, 3 bases remained unmatched. CDR3 residues: CASSLVGQGNEQYF. CDR3 coding DNA: TGTGCCAGCAGCTTGGTGGGACAGGGAAACGAGCAGTACTTC.